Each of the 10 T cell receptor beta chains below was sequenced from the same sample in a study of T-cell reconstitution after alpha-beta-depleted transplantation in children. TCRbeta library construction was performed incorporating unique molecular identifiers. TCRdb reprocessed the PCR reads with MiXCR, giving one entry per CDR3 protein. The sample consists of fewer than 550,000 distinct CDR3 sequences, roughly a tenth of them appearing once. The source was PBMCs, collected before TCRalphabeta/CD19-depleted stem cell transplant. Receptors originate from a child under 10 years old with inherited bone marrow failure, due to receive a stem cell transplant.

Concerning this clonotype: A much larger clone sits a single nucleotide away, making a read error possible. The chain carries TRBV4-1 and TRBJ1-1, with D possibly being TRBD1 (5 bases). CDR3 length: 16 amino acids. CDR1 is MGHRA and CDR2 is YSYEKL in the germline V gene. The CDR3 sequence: CASSQAPWAGNTEAFF. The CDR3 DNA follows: TGCGCCAGCAGCCAAGCGCCTTGGGCAGGGAACACTGAGGCTTTCTTT.

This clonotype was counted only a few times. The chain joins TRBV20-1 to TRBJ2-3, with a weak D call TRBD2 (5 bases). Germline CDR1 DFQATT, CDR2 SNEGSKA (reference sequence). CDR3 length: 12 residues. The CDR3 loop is CGGPGDTDTQYF. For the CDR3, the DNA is TGCGGAGGCCCCGGGGACACAGATACGCAGTATTTT.

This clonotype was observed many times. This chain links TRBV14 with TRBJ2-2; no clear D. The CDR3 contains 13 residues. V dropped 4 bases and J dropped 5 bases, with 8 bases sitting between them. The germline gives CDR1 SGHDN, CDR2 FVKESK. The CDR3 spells CASSPGWTGELFF. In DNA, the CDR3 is TGTGCCAGCAGCCCCGGCTGGACCGGGGAGCTGTTTTTT.

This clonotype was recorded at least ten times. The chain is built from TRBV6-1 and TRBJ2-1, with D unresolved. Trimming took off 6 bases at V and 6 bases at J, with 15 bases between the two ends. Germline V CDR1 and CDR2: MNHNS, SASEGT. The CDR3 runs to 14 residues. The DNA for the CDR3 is TGTGCCAGCAGGGCCCCCCTCGGCTCCAATGAGCAGTTCTTC. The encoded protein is CASRAPLGSNEQFF.

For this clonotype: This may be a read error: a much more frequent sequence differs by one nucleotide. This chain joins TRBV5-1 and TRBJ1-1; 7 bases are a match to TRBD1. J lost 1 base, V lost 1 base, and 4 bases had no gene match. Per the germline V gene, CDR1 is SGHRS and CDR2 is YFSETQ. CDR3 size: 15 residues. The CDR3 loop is CASSLTGARNTEAFF. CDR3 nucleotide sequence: TGCGCCAGCAGCTTGACAGGGGCTAGGAACACTGAAGCTTTCTTT.

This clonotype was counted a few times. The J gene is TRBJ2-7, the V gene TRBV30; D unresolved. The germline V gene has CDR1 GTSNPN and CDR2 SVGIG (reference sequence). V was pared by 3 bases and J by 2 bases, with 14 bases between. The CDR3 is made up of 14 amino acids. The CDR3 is CAWSYGAGPYEQYF. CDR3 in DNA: TGTGCCTGGAGCTATGGAGCTGGACCCTACGAGCAGTACTTC.

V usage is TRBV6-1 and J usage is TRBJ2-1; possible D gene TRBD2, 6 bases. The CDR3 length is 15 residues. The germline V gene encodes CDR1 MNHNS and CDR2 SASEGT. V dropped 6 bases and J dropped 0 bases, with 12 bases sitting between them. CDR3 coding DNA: TGTGCCAGCAGAAAGACTAGACTCTCCTACAATGAGCAGTTCTTC. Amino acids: CASRKTRLSYNEQFF.

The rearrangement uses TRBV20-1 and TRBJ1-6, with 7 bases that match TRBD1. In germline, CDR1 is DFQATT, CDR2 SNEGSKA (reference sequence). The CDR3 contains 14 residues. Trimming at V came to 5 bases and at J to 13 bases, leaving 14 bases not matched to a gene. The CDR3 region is CSAVPGTVGYPLHF. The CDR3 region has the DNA TGCAGTGCTGTTCCAGGGACAGTGGGTTACCCCCTCCACTTT.

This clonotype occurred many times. The CDR3 bases are TGTGCCAGCAGTTACGGGGCGGGAGCTTTGTACCAAGAGACCCAGTACTTC. Translating it yields CASSYGAGALYQETQYF. The V call is TRBV6-5, the J call TRBJ2-5; 7 nucleotides line up with TRBD2. Germline V CDR1 and CDR2: MNHEY, SVGAGI. The ends lost 2 bases at V and 0 bases at J; junction bases unmatched: 9. This CDR3 is built from 17 residues.

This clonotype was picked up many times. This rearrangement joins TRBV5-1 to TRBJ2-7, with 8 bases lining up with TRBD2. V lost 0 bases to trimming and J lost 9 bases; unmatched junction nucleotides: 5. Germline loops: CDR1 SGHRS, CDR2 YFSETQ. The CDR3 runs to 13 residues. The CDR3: CASSLAGREGQYF. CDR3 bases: TGCGCCAGCAGCTTGGCCGGGAGGGAGGGGCAGTACTTC.